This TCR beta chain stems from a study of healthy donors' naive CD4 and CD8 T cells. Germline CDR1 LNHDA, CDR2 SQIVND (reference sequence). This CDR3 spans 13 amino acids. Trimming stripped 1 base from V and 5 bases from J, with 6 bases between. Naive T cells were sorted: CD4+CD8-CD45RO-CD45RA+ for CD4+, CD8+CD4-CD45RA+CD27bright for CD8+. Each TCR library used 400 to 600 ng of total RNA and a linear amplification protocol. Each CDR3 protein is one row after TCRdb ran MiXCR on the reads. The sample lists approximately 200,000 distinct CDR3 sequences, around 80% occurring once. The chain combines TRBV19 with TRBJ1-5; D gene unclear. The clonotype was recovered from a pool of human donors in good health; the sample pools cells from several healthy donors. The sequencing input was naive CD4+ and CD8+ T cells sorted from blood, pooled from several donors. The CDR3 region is CASSIVTHQPQHF. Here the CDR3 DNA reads TGTGCCAGTAGTATAGTCACCCATCAGCCCCAGCATTTT.